The entry below gives a single T cell receptor beta chain sequence along with its context. Antigen: not known. The sample comes from a study of radiotherapy plus CTLA-4 blockade in lung cancer. The study's findings and limits: Blood-borne expansion of tumor-derived TCR clones followed radiotherapy plus ipilimumab. Together with interferon-beta, which increased in serum after radiation, early dynamic changes in blood T cell clones were reportedly the best predictors of response.

Focal radiation plus CTLA-4 blockade with ipilimumab was administered to patients who had chemo-refractory metastatic non-small-cell lung cancer. The CDR3 spans 13 residues. Trimming stripped 7 bases from V and 4 bases from J, with 14 bases between. Per the germline V gene, CDR1 is SNHLY and CDR2 is FYNNEI. Using immunoSEQ multiplex PCR, the repertoire was profiled, and TCRdb retains in-frame clones only, with some absent. The sample lists about 53,000 clones, 70% to 90% occurring once. The material sequenced was peripheral blood, taken from a patient treated with radiotherapy plus ipilimumab. The chain combines TRBV2 with TRBJ2-7, with a tentative D call TRBD2 (6 bases). This receptor was identified in a human donor with non-small cell lung cancer whose response to radiotherapy plus ipilimumab could not be evaluated. CDR3 coding DNA: TGTGCCAGCATTGGAGGACTAAAGTACGAGCAGTACTTC. Protein sequence: CASIGGLKYEQYF.